Sequencing of this TCR beta chain was carried out in a study of T-cell reconstitution after alpha-beta-depleted transplantation in children. Unique molecular identifiers were incorporated when the TCRbeta library was constructed. One entry per CDR3 protein, called by TCRdb with MiXCR from the PCR reads. The top ten hold about 2% of the sample, which has approximately 500,000 distinct CDR3 sequences, about 10% seen once. The V gene end was trimmed by 9 bases and the J gene end by 0 bases; junction bases not matched to a gene: 16. CDR1 MNHEY and CDR2 SMNVEV come from the germline V gene (reference sequence). The CDR3 covers 19 residues.

The chain couples TRBV27 to TRBJ1-5; 11 positions agree with TRBD1. The specimen was PBMCs, collected before TCRalphabeta/CD19-depleted stem cell transplant. This receptor was identified in a child between 2 and 9 years old with inherited bone marrow failure, due to receive a stem cell transplant. As DNA, the CDR3 is TGTGCCAGTACCCTCGGCCGGGACAGGGGGGTGTATAGCAATCAGCCCCAGCATTTT. This encodes CASTLGRDRGVYSNQPQHF.